This TCR beta chain was profiled in a study of blood T cell repertoires in COVID-19. The overall study: There were acute and convalescent COVID-19 samples, and they came from the United States, Italy and Spain. Nucleic acid was either cDNA or gDNA, and it came from T cells, B-cell-depleted T cells, or PBMCs.

Assay used: immunoSEQ multiplex PCR; TCRdb lists only in-frame clones, some missing. The table lists about 91,000 clones, 88% of them singletons. There are 14 residues in the CDR3. V lost 4 bases, J lost 3 bases, and 6 bases stayed unmatched. Germline assignment: CDR1 SGHNT and CDR2 YYREEE (reference sequence). This clone was observed once. Sequences were obtained from peripheral blood. The chain combines TRBV5-4 with TRBJ2-7; 8 bases line up with TRBD2. The receptor comes from a woman aged 80 or over with active COVID-19. This CDR3 is CASSPGLGNYEQYF. CDR3 nucleotide sequence: TGTGCCAGCAGCCCGGGACTAGGTAACTACGAGCAGTACTTC.